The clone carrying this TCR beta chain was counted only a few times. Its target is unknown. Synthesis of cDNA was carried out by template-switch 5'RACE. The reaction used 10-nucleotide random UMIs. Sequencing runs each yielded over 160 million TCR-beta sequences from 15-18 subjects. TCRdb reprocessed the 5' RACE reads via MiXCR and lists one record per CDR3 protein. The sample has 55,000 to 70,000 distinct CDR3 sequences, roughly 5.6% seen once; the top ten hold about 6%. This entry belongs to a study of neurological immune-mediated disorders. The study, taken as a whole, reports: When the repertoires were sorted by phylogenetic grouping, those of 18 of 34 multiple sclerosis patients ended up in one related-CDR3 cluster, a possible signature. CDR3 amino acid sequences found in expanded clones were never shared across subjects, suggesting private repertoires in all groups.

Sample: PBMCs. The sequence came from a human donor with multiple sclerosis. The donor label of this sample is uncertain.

This CDR3 reads CASSSQGSRDTDTQYF. The DNA of the CDR3 is TGTGCCAGCAGTTCGCAGGGGTCCAGAGACACAGATACGCAGTATTTT. The genes are TRBV5-5 and TRBJ2-3; D perhaps matches TRBD1 (6 bases). The CDR3 is 16 amino acids. The V gene lost 5 bases and the J gene lost 2 bases, with 18 bases spanning the gap. Germline CDR1 is SGHKS and CDR2 is YYEKEE (reference sequence).